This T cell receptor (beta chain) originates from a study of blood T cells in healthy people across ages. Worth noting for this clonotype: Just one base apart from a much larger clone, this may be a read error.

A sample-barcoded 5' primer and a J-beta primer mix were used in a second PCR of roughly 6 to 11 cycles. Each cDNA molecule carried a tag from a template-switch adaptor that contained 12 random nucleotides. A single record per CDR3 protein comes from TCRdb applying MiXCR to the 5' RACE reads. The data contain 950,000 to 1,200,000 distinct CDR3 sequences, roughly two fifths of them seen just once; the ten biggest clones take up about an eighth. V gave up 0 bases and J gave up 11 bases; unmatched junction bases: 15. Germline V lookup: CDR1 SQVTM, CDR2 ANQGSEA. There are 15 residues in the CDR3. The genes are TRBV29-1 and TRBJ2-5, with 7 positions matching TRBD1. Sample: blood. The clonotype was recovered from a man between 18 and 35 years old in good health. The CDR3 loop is CSVEDRDSYNNEQYF. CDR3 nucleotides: TGCAGCGTTGAAGATAGGGACAGCTACAACAATGAGCAGTACTTC.